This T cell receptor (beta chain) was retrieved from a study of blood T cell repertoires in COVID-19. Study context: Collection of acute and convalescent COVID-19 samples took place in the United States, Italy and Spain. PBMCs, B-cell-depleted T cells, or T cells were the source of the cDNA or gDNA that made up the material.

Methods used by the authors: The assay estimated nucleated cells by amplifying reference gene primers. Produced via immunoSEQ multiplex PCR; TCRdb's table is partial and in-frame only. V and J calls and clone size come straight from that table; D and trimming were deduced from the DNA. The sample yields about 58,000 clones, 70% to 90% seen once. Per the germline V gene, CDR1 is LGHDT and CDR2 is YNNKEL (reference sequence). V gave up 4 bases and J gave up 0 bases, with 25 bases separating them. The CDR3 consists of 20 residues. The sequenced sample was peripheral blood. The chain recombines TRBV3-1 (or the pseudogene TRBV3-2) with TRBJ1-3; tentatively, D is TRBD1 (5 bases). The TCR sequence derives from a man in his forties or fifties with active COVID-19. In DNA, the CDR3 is TGTGCCAGCAGCCTATACAGGCAATGGCATTCGGTTGGCTCTGGAAACACCATATATTTT. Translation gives CASSLYRQWHSVGSGNTIYF.